Listed here is a single T cell receptor beta chain. Stated time point: pre-sensitization, week 0. Treatment specified: therapeutic diphenylcyclopropenone sensitization with weekly scalp DPC. This entry belongs to a study of human T cells and chemical hapten exposure. Trimming took 1 base from V and 0 from J, leaving 6 bases between them. The CDR3 has 14 amino acids. Germline loops: CDR1 MGHDK, CDR2 SYGVNS. One entry per CDR3 protein, called by TCRdb with MiXCR from the RACE reads. This table has under 300,000 distinct CDR3 sequences, over 8% appearing once. This TCR came from a woman aged 35 to 49 with alopecia areata. Some clones in this sample may be carry-over from other donors' samples. This chain links TRBV25-1 with TRBJ1-2; D unclear. Sequencing was performed on whole blood, taken in connection with sensitization to the hapten diphenylcyclopropenone (DPC). CDR3 protein: CASSESGANYGYTF. DNA for the CDR3: TGTGCCAGCAGTGAATCTGGGGCTAACTATGGCTACACCTTC.